The entry below describes one TCR beta chain. Its antigen is currently unknown. TCRdb ran MiXCR on the reads and lists one entry per CDR3 protein. The sample carries fewer than 1,000,000 distinct CDR3 sequences, about a third recorded once. Germline CDR1 is SGHTA and CDR2 is FQGNSA. Trimming took 5 bases from V and 4 from J, leaving 14 bases between them. The CDR3 is made up of 15 amino acids. The data are from a study of T cell repertoires in cytomegalovirus infection. Overall study: Well-studied HLA-B-restricted epitopes and recently identified HLA-C-restricted epitopes of CMV were both used in the study. Evidence of both CMV infection and a matching HLA type came from public TCR beta signatures. Whole-study results and caveats: Cumulative public TCR beta family frequency identified carriers of CMV plus the relevant HLA. The study found HLA-C-restricted CMV-specific TCR beta clonotypes dominating the ex vivo response.

This TCR derives from a human donor in good health (CMV status not recorded). Some clones in this sample may be carry-over from other donors' samples. Source: cultured CD8+ T cells from PBMCs, taken from culture after CMV antigen stimulation. This chain links TRBV7-2 with TRBJ2-2; D ambiguous. CDR3 sequence: CASSLYGPGTGELFF. The CDR3 nucleotides read TGTGCCAGCAGCCTTTACGGCCCTGGCACCGGGGAGCTGTTTTTT. Looking up the rest from reference TRBV7-2 and TRBJ2-2 gives the full variable domain: GAGVSQSPSNKVTEKGKDVELRCDPISGHTALYWYRQSLGQGLEFLIYFQGNSAPDKSGLPSDRFSAERTGGSVSTLTIQRTQQEDSAVYLCASSLYGPGTGELFFGEGSRLTVL.